Detailed here is one T cell receptor beta chain. The data were taken from a study of blood T cell repertoires in COVID-19. Study-level information: In each case, the material was cDNA or gDNA derived from T cells, B-cell-depleted T cells, or PBMCs.

The CDR3 totals 13 residues. V gave up 6 bases and J gave up 5 bases; unmatched junction bases: 4. Germline V lookup: CDR1 KGHSH, CDR2 LQKENI. Those who participated ranged in age from about 18 to 89 years and resided in approximately 23 US areas. Membership in each cohort depended on participant-reported clinical history. Recovered Cohort 3 donors showed two negative PCRs, clearance, or symptom resolution. Some clones are missing from TCRdb's copy, which holds only in-frame ones; the method was immunoSEQ multiplex PCR. The sample lists a few hundred thousand clones; 70% to 90% were seen once. The receptor was isolated from a man aged 25 to 40 who had recovered from COVID-19. J is TRBJ2-3 and V is TRBV18; the match to TRBD2 covers 8 bases. Sequencing used PBMCs or T cells enriched from blood (not recorded which). CDR3 amino acids: CASSPGGGDTQYF. CDR3 sequence (DNA): TGTGCCAGCTCCCCGGGAGGGGGAGATACGCAGTATTTT.